The 26 T cell receptor beta chains reported below all come from one sample, sequenced in a study of identical twins. TCRdb analysed the 5' RACE reads with MiXCR anew, one entry per CDR3 protein. Of roughly 350,000 distinct CDR3 sequences listed, 9% to 15% were seen once; the top ten hold 7.2%. These records were also assigned to another study, of yellow fever vaccine responses in identical twins.

Sequencing input: CD8+ T cells sorted from blood. These receptor sequences come from a woman aged 18-29 years in good health.

The V gene is TRBV20-1, the J gene TRBJ2-7, with TRBD2 matching over 9 bases. The germline V gene encodes CDR1 DFQATT and CDR2 SNEGSKA (reference sequence). The CDR3 length is 15 residues. With V trimmed by 1 base and J by 0 bases, 4 bases remained unmatched. The CDR3 DNA reads as TGCAGTGCTAGAGGTACTAGCGGGTTCTCCTACGAGCAGTACGTC. The encoded protein is CSARGTSGFSYEQYV.

This clonotype was recorded at least ten times. This chain connects TRBV4-1 to TRBJ2-1; 11 nucleotides line up with TRBD2. This CDR3 comprises 16 residues. Unmatched junction bases numbered 1, after V lost 0 bases and J lost 3 bases. Germline-derived CDR1 and CDR2 are MGHRA and YSYEKL. CDR3 loop: CASSQEGLAVYNEQFF. The CDR3 DNA follows: TGCGCCAGCAGCCAAGAGGGACTAGCGGTCTACAATGAGCAGTTCTTC.

The chain carries TRBV28 and TRBJ2-1; D is ambiguous. The CDR3 sequence is 14 residues long. Germline V CDR1 and CDR2: MDHEN, SYDVKM. V was shortened by 4 bases and J by 8 bases, with 15 bases between the two germline ends. The CDR3 bases are TGTGCCAGCAGTTACAGCCTACTGGTGGATGAGCAGTTCTTC. Amino acid sequence: CASSYSLLVDEQFF.

The chain recombines TRBV12-3 or TRBV12-4 with TRBJ2-3; 10 bases agree with TRBD2. J gave up 0 bases and V 6 bases, and 9 bases lay outside the gene matches. The CDR3 spans 17 residues. The CDR3 loop reads CASSGLAERFSTDTQYF. In DNA form, the CDR3 reads TGTGCCAGCAGCGGACTAGCGGAACGGTTTAGCACAGATACGCAGTATTTT.

In its sample, this clonotype was seen many times. The chain recombines TRBV7-9 with TRBJ1-2, with 7 bases that match TRBD1. The germline CDR1 and CDR2 sequences are SEHNR and FQNEAQ (reference sequence). The V and J ends lost 6 bases and 7 bases, in that order; junction bases with no gene match: 8. CDR3 length: 13 residues. CDR3 nucleotide sequence: TGTGCCAGCAGAATCAATACAGGGGTTGGCTACACCTTC. Its protein product is CASRINTGVGYTF.

The sample holds a few counts of this clonotype. The DNA is left out, because the CDR3 cannot be placed on it with certainty; the CDR3 is given as TCRdb lists it. The chain links TRBV5-5 to TRBJ1-1. From its first to its last residue, the CDR3 has 11 amino acids. From germline, CDR1 is SGHKS and CDR2 YYEKEE (reference sequence). Here the CDR3 reads CASSFGGGSFF.

The V and J genes are TRBV20-1 and TRBJ1-5, with D uncertain. This CDR3 has 15 residues. CDR1 and CDR2 (germline): DFQATT, SNEGSKA (reference sequence). The ends were cut back, 0 bases at V and 1 base at J, with 10 bases in the middle. The CDR3 is CSARDWETSNQPQHF. For the CDR3, the DNA is TGCAGTGCTAGAGATTGGGAAACAAGCAATCAGCCCCAGCATTTT.

This clonotype was picked up a small number of times. The V and J genes are TRBV5-5 and TRBJ2-3; D not resolved. Looked up from germline, CDR1 is SGHKS and CDR2 is YYEKEE (reference sequence). This CDR3 is built from 16 residues. Trimming took off 3 bases at V and 4 bases at J, with 18 bases between the two ends. The CDR3 DNA follows: TGTGCCAGCAGCTGGGCGTGGGTCCTAGAGCCAGATACGCAGTATTTT. Amino acid sequence: CASSWAWVLEPDTQYF.

This clonotype appeared many times. DNA for the CDR3: TGTGCCAGCAGTTTCGGTCAAGGATCCGCGCCAGATACGCAGTATTTT. Its translation is CASSFGQGSAPDTQYF. The chain links TRBV12-3 or TRBV12-4 to TRBJ2-3; D call uncertain. Trimming took off 3 bases at V and 4 bases at J, with 17 bases between the two ends. CDR3 size: 16 residues.

The chain is built from TRBV4-1 and TRBJ2-7, with 9 bases lining up with TRBD2. Trimming at V came to 4 bases and at J to 5 bases, leaving 18 bases not matched to a gene. This CDR3 contains 18 residues. Germline V gene data show CDR1 as MGHRA and CDR2 as YSYEKL. CDR3 in amino acids: CASSPSGRGGRAVDEQYF. The DNA for the CDR3 is TGCGCCAGCAGCCCCTCTGGACGGGGCGGGAGGGCTGTCGACGAGCAGTACTTC.

The genes are TRBV28 and TRBJ2-7; unclear D gene. Trimming removed 5 bases from V and 2 bases from J, with 10 bases in between. The CDR3 has 13 amino acids. CDR1 and CDR2 (germline): MDHEN, SYDVKM. The CDR3 DNA reads TGTGCCAGCAGTAGACTCCCCCCCTACGAGCAGTACTTC. Its protein is CASSRLPPYEQYF. Complete variable domain (other parts from reference TRBV28 and TRBJ2-7): DVKVTQSSRYLVKRTGEKVFLECVQDMDHENMFWYRQDPGLGLRLIYFSYDVKMKEKGDIPEGYSVSREKKERFSLILESASTNQTSMYLCASSRLPPYEQYFGPGTRLTVT.

The chain is built from TRBV5-1 and TRBJ2-6, with D uncertain. The V end lost 1 base, the J end lost 0 bases, and 5 bases lay between the germline ends. The CDR3 covers 15 residues. CDR1 is SGHRS and CDR2 is YFSETQ in the germline V gene. CDR3 nucleotides: TGCGCCAGCAGCTTGAGGGCCTCTGGGGCCAACGTCCTGACTTTC. The encoded protein is CASSLRASGANVLTF.

In its sample, this clonotype was seen a few times. The chain combines TRBV4-1 with TRBJ2-1; TRBD2 agrees at 7 bases. Trimming took 4 bases from V and 7 from J; bases not matched to a gene: 13. The CDR3 contains 16 residues. Germline CDR1 and CDR2: MGHRA and YSYEKL. Here the CDR3 reads CASSLVGREFRNEQFF. In nucleotides, the CDR3 is TGCGCCAGCAGCCTGGTGGGGCGGGAGTTTCGTAATGAGCAGTTCTTC.

This clonotype has more than one count but fewer than ten. V usage is TRBV20-1 and J usage is TRBJ2-1; 11 bases align to TRBD2. The CDR3 is 16 residues long. CDR1 DFQATT and CDR2 SNEGSKA come from the germline V gene (reference sequence). With V trimmed by 1 base and J by 3 bases, 5 bases remained unmatched. In DNA, the CDR3 is TGCAGTGCTAGAGGGCTAGCGGGAGGACTCTACAATGAGCAGTTCTTC. Residues: CSARGLAGGLYNEQFF.

Many counts were recorded for this clonotype. The rearrangement uses TRBV12-3 or TRBV12-4 and TRBJ1-1; the D is unclear. This CDR3 has 13 amino acids. Trimming pared 5 bases from V and 6 bases from J, leaving 13 bases between. CDR3 loop: CASSPEGRAEAFF. CDR3 coding DNA: TGTGCCAGCAGTCCCGAGGGTAGGGCTGAAGCTTTCTTT.

The chain carries TRBV2 and TRBJ2-1; either TRBD1 or TRBD2 may supply D (5 bases each). Germline assignment: CDR1 SNHLY and CDR2 FYNNEI. There are 14 residues in the CDR3. V was pared by 5 bases and J by 8 bases, with 16 bases between. The CDR3 region is CASSPEGPRDEQFF. The CDR3 DNA reads as TGTGCCAGCAGTCCCGAGGGGCCCAGGGATGAGCAGTTCTTC.

This clonotype was counted many times. J is TRBJ2-3 and V is TRBV3-1, with 7 bases that match TRBD1. The germline V gene has CDR1 LGHDT and CDR2 YNNKEL (reference sequence). The ends lost 4 bases at V and 5 bases at J; junction bases unmatched: 9. CDR3 size: 15 residues. In DNA form, the CDR3 reads TGTGCCAGCAGCCTAGGACAGGCCCTCGAAGATACGCAGTATTTT. It encodes CASSLGQALEDTQYF.

A few counts support this clonotype. The V gene is TRBV20-1, the J gene TRBJ1-1; tentatively, D is TRBD1 (5 bases). V was cut by 3 bases and J by 1 base, with 9 bases left in between. Germline V gene data show CDR1 as DFQATT and CDR2 as SNEGSKA (reference sequence). The CDR3 is 13 amino acids. The CDR3 coding sequence is TGCAGTGCTAGTGGGGGATCGAACACTGAAGCTTTCTTT. Translating gives CSASGGSNTEAFF.

This clonotype was observed a handful of times. The gene calls are TRBV3-1 and TRBJ2-2; 8 bases are a match to TRBD2. Unmatched junction bases numbered 4, after V lost 0 bases and J lost 4 bases. The CDR3 totals 16 residues. The germline V gene has CDR1 LGHDT and CDR2 YNNKEL (reference sequence). The CDR3 region is CASSQEWREVTGELFF. CDR3 bases: TGTGCCAGCAGCCAAGAATGGCGGGAGGTCACCGGGGAGCTGTTTTTT.

This rearrangement joins TRBV2 to TRBJ1-3, with D hard to call. The CDR3 has 10 amino acids. V was cut by 11 bases and J by 6 bases, with 8 bases left in between. Per the germline V gene, CDR1 is SNHLY and CDR2 is FYNNEI. The CDR3 here is CAAGKNTIYF. The CDR3 DNA is TGTGCCGCGGGGAAAAACACCATATATTTT.

This clonotype was observed a handful of times. This chain uses TRBV29-1 with TRBJ2-7; 9 nucleotides line up with TRBD2. Germline trimming cut 1 base from V and 3 bases from J; bases unmatched to any gene: 7. Germline-derived CDR1 and CDR2 are SQVTM and ANQGSEA. This CDR3 is 15 amino acids long. This CDR3 reads CSVEGRLADHYEQYF. CDR3 in DNA: TGCAGCGTTGAAGGCCGACTAGCGGACCACTACGAGCAGTACTTC.

The chain joins TRBV11-2 to TRBJ1-1, with D perhaps TRBD1 (5 bases). This CDR3 is built from 15 residues. Trimming removed 7 bases at V and 0 bases at J, with 15 bases between. Per the germline V gene, CDR1 is SGHAT and CDR2 is FQNNGV. The DNA for the CDR3 is TGTGCCAGCACCCTTTCCGGACACCTGAACACTGAAGCTTTCTTT. It translates to CASTLSGHLNTEAFF.

The chain recombines TRBV11-2 with TRBJ2-5; 8 bases are a match to TRBD2. Germline V lookup: CDR1 SGHAT, CDR2 FQNNGV. V lost 0 bases and J lost 1; bases outside the gene matches: 7. The CDR3 consists of 17 residues. The CDR3 DNA is TGTGCCAGCAGCTTAGATCCTCGGGGGGGGCCCCAAGAGACCCAGTACTTC. As protein: CASSLDPRGGPQETQYF.

The chain links TRBV5-6 to TRBJ2-6; D unresolved. CDR1 SGHDT and CDR2 YYEEEE come from the germline V gene. V was pared by 0 bases and J by 4 bases, with 8 bases between. The CDR3 spans 15 residues. DNA of the CDR3: TGTGCCAGCAGCTTGGAGATTGGGGGGGCCAACGTCCTGACTTTC. Translation: CASSLEIGGANVLTF.

This chain joins TRBV29-1 and TRBJ2-5; D not certain. Trimming took 3 bases from V and 5 from J, leaving 19 bases between them. Looked up from germline, CDR1 is SQVTM and CDR2 is ANQGSEA. CDR3 length equals 15 residues. DNA of the CDR3: TGCAGCGTTGATGGTTACCGCCATTCGAAGGAGACCCAGTACTTC. As protein: CSVDGYRHSKETQYF.

This clonotype was observed a few times. The chain combines TRBV11-2 with TRBJ1-3; D may be TRBD1 (5 bases). The V and J ends lost 2 bases and 2 bases respectively, with 16 bases between them. CDR1 and CDR2 (germline): SGHAT, FQNNGV. This CDR3 has 17 residues. The CDR3 nucleotides read TGTGCCAGCAGCTTATCTTCCACGACAGAGCCTGGAAACACCATATATTTT. It encodes CASSLSSTTEPGNTIYF.